This T cell receptor (beta chain) emerged from a study of cytomegalovirus exposure and HLA in healthy donors. Regarding the study as a whole: Cytomegalovirus status was reportedly diagnosed by the classifier with high sensitivity and specificity. According to the study, 150 to 200 TCR beta chains were cytomegalovirus-associated.

Comments on this clone: The antigen is undetermined.

This CDR3 is 14 amino acids long. V dropped 6 bases and J dropped 7 bases, with 15 bases sitting between them. Germline V lookup: CDR1 MDHEN, CDR2 SYDVKM. TCRdb's copy holds only in-frame clones and misses some; the assay was immunoSEQ multiplex PCR. The sample consists of some 110,000 clones, 80% to 90% of them appearing once. Sequenced material: PBMCs. The receptor's source is a man younger than 30 in good health and CMV-seropositive. This chain uses TRBV28 with TRBJ2-2; possible D gene TRBD2, 6 bases. Written as DNA, the CDR3 is TGTGCCAGCAGCCCGGGACTTAGAGGCGGGGAGCTGTTTTTT. This sequence encodes CASSPGLRGGELFF.